The sequence of this T cell receptor beta chain was determined in a study of CD8+ T cells in alopecia areata. Whole-study context: In an open-label trial, patients got 5 to 10 mg tofacitinib twice daily.

The CDR3 contains 16 residues. With V trimmed by 5 bases and J by 7 bases, 12 bases remained unmatched. Germline CDR1 is SGHAT and CDR2 is FQDESV (reference sequence). RNA was extracted and reverse transcribed into cDNA as the sequencing template. The assay was immunoSEQ multiplex PCR, and TCRdb's table has in-frame clones only and misses some. This sample has roughly 180,000 clones, with around 63% found just once. The TCR sequence derives from a human donor with alopecia areata. This sample comprised CD4+ T cells sorted from blood, obtained at week 0. This chain links TRBV11-1 with TRBJ2-1, with 9 bases fitting TRBD2. The CDR3 DNA is TGTGCCAGCAGCCCGAGTCGCGGGGGGGCGAGGAATGAGCAGTTCTTC. It yields the protein CASSPSRGGARNEQFF.